Following are 26 T cell receptor beta chains from one sample sequenced in a study of T cells after yellow fever vaccination. Each CDR3 protein gets one entry after TCRdb re-called the 5' RACE reads with MiXCR. The top ten clones hold roughly 0.5% of a sample with approximately 260,000 distinct CDR3 sequences, about an eighth of them seen once. This specimen consisted of CD4+ T cells sorted from PBMCs, obtained 45 days after the yellow fever booster vaccination. The receptors shown here come from a man younger than 40 who received the YFV17D yellow fever vaccine.

This clonotype was observed many times. The rearrangement uses TRBV5-1 and TRBJ2-7; 11 positions agree with TRBD2. The CDR3 covers 18 residues. Unmatched junction bases numbered 17, after V lost 4 bases and J lost 5 bases. CDR1 is SGHRS and CDR2 is YFSETQ in the germline V gene. The CDR3 DNA is TGCGCCAGCAGCGATTCCGGGACTAGCGGTAGGAAGCACGACGAGCAGTACTTC. Protein: CASSDSGTSGRKHDEQYF.

This clonotype was detected once. This chain joins TRBV10-3 and TRBJ2-7; no clear D gene. This CDR3 has 14 amino acids. CDR1 ENHRY and CDR2 SYGVKD come from the germline V gene. V was pared by 2 bases and J by 2 bases, with 10 bases between. DNA for the CDR3: TGTGCCATCAGTGAGCAGAGTTCCCCCTACGAGCAGTACTTC. It is translated as CAISEQSSPYEQYF.

This chain connects TRBV15 to TRBJ2-1; 8 bases are shared with TRBD1. The J segment lost 7 bases and the V segment lost 2 bases, leaving 7 bases of the junction unmatched. Germline V gene lookup returns CDR1 LNHNV and CDR2 YYDKDF (reference sequence). The CDR3 sequence is 15 residues long. The CDR3 nucleotides are TGTGCCACCAGCAGAACAGGGGGTCCGGGAAATGAGCAGTTCTTC. Protein: CATSRTGGPGNEQFF.

Many counts were recorded for this clonotype. The gene calls are TRBV12-3 or TRBV12-4 and TRBJ1-2; 9 bases agree with TRBD1. The CDR3 contains 14 residues. Trimming cost V 8 bases and J 2 bases; bases outside gene matches: 6. The CDR3 here is CASQPGTGNYGYTF. The CDR3 coding sequence is TGTGCCAGCCAGCCCGGGACAGGGAACTATGGCTACACCTTC.

V and J are TRBV7-2 and TRBJ1-5, with TRBD1 identical over 7 bases. Germline V CDR1 and CDR2: SGHTA, FQGNSA. The CDR3 has 14 residues. The trim removed 5 bases at V and 7 bases at J, leaving 8 bases unmatched. DNA for the CDR3: TGTGCCAGCAGCACTGGGACAGTCGGACAGCCCCAGCATTTT. Translated, it gives CASSTGTVGQPQHF. Complete variable domain (other parts from reference TRBV7-2 and TRBJ1-5): GAGVSQSPSNKVTEKGKDVELRCDPISGHTALYWYRQSLGQGLEFLIYFQGNSAPDKSGLPSDRFSAERTGGSVSTLTIQRTQQEDSAVYLCASSTGTVGQPQHFGDGTRLSIL.

This clonotype showed up many times. The J gene is TRBJ2-7, the V gene TRBV20-1; D is unresolved. There are 13 residues in the CDR3. The V end lost 3 bases, the J end lost 2 bases, and 11 bases lay between the germline ends. The V gene's germline CDR1 is DFQATT and CDR2 SNEGSKA (reference sequence). The CDR3 DNA reads as TGCAGTGCTAGGGGGTTAGTGGCCTACGAGCAGTACTTC. Its protein is CSARGLVAYEQYF.

A few counts support this clonotype. This chain connects TRBV12-3 or TRBV12-4 to TRBJ1-5, with a tentative D call TRBD1 (5 bases). V lost 6 bases and J 1 base, leaving 13 bases between the germline ends. The CDR3 contains 15 residues. The CDR3 spells CASRKGTASNQPQHF. CDR3 in DNA: TGTGCCAGCAGAAAAGGGACGGCCAGCAATCAGCCCCAGCATTTT.

The chain is built from TRBV4-2 and TRBJ2-2, with D perhaps TRBD1 or TRBD2 (5 bases each). The germline V gene encodes CDR1 LGHNA and CDR2 YNFKEQ. This CDR3 contains 15 residues. Deletions cut 2 bases from V and 9 bases from J, with 16 bases between. This chain's CDR3 is CASSQRDRASRELFF. The CDR3 nucleotides are TGTGCCAGCAGCCAACGGGACCGCGCTAGTAGGGAGCTGTTTTTT.

This clonotype was recorded many times. The chain uses TRBV18 and TRBJ2-3, with 11 bases fitting TRBD2. Germline values: CDR1 KGHSH, CDR2 LQKENI. After removal of 3 bases from V and 1 base from J, the junction contained 0 bases not matched to a gene. The length of the CDR3 is 15 residues. The chain's CDR3 is CASSPTSGGTDTQYF. The CDR3 nucleotides read TGTGCCAGCTCACCGACTAGCGGGGGCACAGATACGCAGTATTTT.

The sample holds a few counts of this clonotype. CDR3 amino acids: CASSVETRAGELFF. CDR3 DNA: TGTGCCAGCAGCGTAGAAACTAGGGCCGGGGAGCTGTTTTTT. This rearrangement joins TRBV9 to TRBJ2-2, with a tentative D call TRBD2 (5 bases). The CDR3 spans 14 residues. The V gene lost 0 bases and the J gene lost 6 bases, with 9 bases spanning the gap. CDR1 and CDR2 from the germline V gene are SGDLS and YYNGEE. Filled out from reference TRBV9 and TRBJ2-2, the complete variable domain reads DSGVTQTPKHLITATGQRVTLRCSPRSGDLSVYWYQQSLDQGLQFLIQYYNGEERAKGNILERFSAQQFPDLHSELNLSSLELGDSALYFCASSVETRAGELFFGEGSRLTVL.

The chain has TRBV5-1 and TRBJ2-5, with D maybe TRBD2 (7 bases). Germline V gives CDR1 SGHRS, CDR2 YFSETQ. V was cut by 1 base and J by 5 bases, with 15 bases left in between. The CDR3 extends over 15 amino acids. In DNA, the CDR3 is TGCGCCAGCAGCTTGCTCGGGGGGCCTCGGGAGACCCAGTACTTC. This sequence encodes CASSLLGGPRETQYF.

This clonotype was seen a handful of times. V gene TRBV3-1 combines with J gene TRBJ1-3; D gene uncertain. The CDR3 totals 15 residues. CDR1 and CDR2 (germline): LGHDT, YNNKEL (reference sequence). Between the trimmed V and J ends, which lost 1 base and 3 bases, there was a span of 10 bases. The CDR3 spells CASSQVGLSGNTIYF. The CDR3 nucleotides are TGTGCCAGCAGCCAAGTGGGTCTTAGTGGAAACACCATATATTTT.

The table lists this clonotype with many counts. V gene TRBV12-3 or TRBV12-4 combines with J gene TRBJ2-1, with 7 bases identical to TRBD2. The trim removed 5 bases at V and 7 bases at J, leaving 11 bases unmatched. The CDR3 length is 15 residues. The CDR3 DNA follows: TGTGCCAGCAGTGGACTAGTGCCAAGGTGGAATGAGCAGTTCTTC. Protein product: CASSGLVPRWNEQFF.

This clonotype was counted between two and nine times. The chain combines TRBV25-1 with TRBJ2-2, with D perhaps TRBD1 (6 bases). The CDR3 is 17 amino acids. V was clipped by 1 base and J by 4 bases, with 16 bases between them. In germline, CDR1 is MGHDK, CDR2 SYGVNS. CDR3 in amino acids: CASSESRGRVGTGELFF. The CDR3 bases are TGTGCCAGCAGTGAATCCAGGGGCAGGGTGGGCACCGGGGAGCTGTTTTTT.

This clonotype was seen more than once but under ten times. The DNA for the CDR3 is TGCAGCCCGGGGGCCACAGGGGGCTTGAAGACAGATACGCAGTATTTT. It codes for CSPGATGGLKTDTQYF. The chain recombines TRBV29-1 with TRBJ2-3; 9 nucleotides agree with TRBD1. The CDR3 totals 16 residues. Germline loops: CDR1 SQVTM, CDR2 ANQGSEA. Trimming took 8 bases from V and 3 from J; bases not matched to a gene: 15.

This clonotype was detected many times. The chain's CDR3 is CASSPEGAGELYEQYF. CDR3 DNA: TGCGCCAGCAGCCCTGAGGGTGCGGGAGAACTCTACGAGCAGTACTTC. The rearrangement joins TRBV5-1 to TRBJ2-7; 7 bases align to TRBD2. V lost 4 bases and J lost 3; bases outside the gene matches: 13. Germline CDR1 reads SGHRS; CDR2 reads YFSETQ. This CDR3 has 16 amino acids.

This clonotype was seen a handful of times. The chain combines TRBV5-5 with TRBJ1-1; D is uncertain. This CDR3 comprises 14 residues. Between the trimmed V and J ends, which lost 4 bases and 3 bases, there was a span of 13 bases. Germline V CDR1 and CDR2: SGHKS, YYEKEE (reference sequence). CDR3 DNA sequence: TGTGCCAGCAGCACACAAGGTCGGGACACTGAAGCTTTCTTT. Its translation is CASSTQGRDTEAFF.

This clonotype has ten or more counts. The chain uses TRBV29-1 and TRBJ2-4; tentative D call: TRBD1 (6 bases). The CDR3 has 16 residues. Per the germline V gene, CDR1 is SQVTM and CDR2 is ANQGSEA. The germline V and J ends were trimmed by 6 bases and 0 bases, with 18 bases remaining between them. CDR3 DNA sequence: TGCAGCGTGGGACACGCCGGGACATTAGCCAAAAACATTCAGTACTTC. Translation gives CSVGHAGTLAKNIQYF.

The rearrangement uses TRBV28 and TRBJ1-4; TRBD1 matches 9 bases. This CDR3 is 16 amino acids long. Germline loops: CDR1 MDHEN, CDR2 SYDVKM. The V segment lost 5 bases and the J segment 0 bases; nucleotides outside the gene matches: 4. The CDR3 loop reads CASSADRGATNEKLFF. The CDR3 region has the DNA TGTGCCAGCAGTGCGGACAGGGGAGCAACTAATGAAAAACTGTTTTTT.

This clonotype showed up just a few times. The CDR3 region is CASSLRPFQVYEQYF. The CDR3 DNA is TGTGCCAGCAGCTTGCGCCCTTTTCAGGTCTACGAGCAGTACTTC. This chain links TRBV5-6 with TRBJ2-7, with D unresolved. The germline V gene has CDR1 SGHDT and CDR2 YYEEEE. The V and J ends lost 1 base and 3 bases respectively, with 14 bases between them. The CDR3 has 15 residues.

The table lists this clonotype with a few counts. The CDR3 is CASSLQGYTEAFF. The CDR3 region has the DNA TGTGCCAGCAGCTTACAGGGTTACACTGAAGCTTTCTTT. V usage is TRBV5-5 and J usage is TRBJ1-1; TRBD1 might be the D (6 bases). The CDR3 totals 13 residues. Germline V gives CDR1 SGHKS, CDR2 YYEKEE (reference sequence). V was clipped by 2 bases and J by 3 bases, with 8 bases between them.

J is TRBJ2-5 and V is TRBV20-1; D unclear. Germline assignment: CDR1 DFQATT and CDR2 SNEGSKA (reference sequence). This CDR3 contains 12 residues. Trimming took off 1 base at V and 7 bases at J, with 10 bases between the two ends. Here the CDR3 DNA reads TGCAGTGCTAGAGTTGATCCGGGGACCCAGTACTTC. Encoded protein: CSARVDPGTQYF.

This clonotype has a handful of counts. V is TRBV11-2 and J is TRBJ1-1; possible D gene TRBD1, 5 bases. The CDR3 totals 15 residues. The V gene's germline CDR1 is SGHAT and CDR2 FQNNGV. The V end was cut by 5 bases, the J end by 1 base, with 14 bases between. CDR3 bases: TGTGCCAGCAGCCCACTTACGGGGGGGAACACTGAAGCTTTCTTT. As protein: CASSPLTGGNTEAFF.

The chain has TRBV12-3 or TRBV12-4 and TRBJ2-5; 9 bases agree with TRBD2. J gave up 9 bases and V 6 bases, and 14 bases lay outside the gene matches. CDR3 length equals 15 residues. This CDR3 reads CASSRKTSGSGAQYF. Here the CDR3 DNA reads TGTGCCAGCAGCAGGAAGACTAGCGGCTCGGGGGCCCAGTACTTC.

The rearrangement uses TRBV27 and TRBJ1-1, with a weak D call TRBD1 (6 bases). The V end was cut by 7 bases, the J end by 1 base, with 13 bases between. CDR1 and CDR2 (germline): MNHEY, SMNVEV (reference sequence). This CDR3 is built from 14 residues. The CDR3 DNA reads TGTGCCAGCATGTGGGGGCACGGGAACACTGAAGCTTTCTTT. This sequence encodes CASMWGHGNTEAFF.

This clonotype was recorded a few times. The chain employs TRBV6-2 or TRBV6-3 and TRBJ2-1, with 13 bases fitting TRBD2. The junction had 18 bases not matched to a gene; V was cut back by 6 bases and J by 4 bases. The CDR3 is 20 amino acids. CDR1 MNHEY and CDR2 SVGEGT come from the germline V gene. This CDR3 reads CASSSRGSRTSGSRYNEQFF. CDR3 coding DNA: TGTGCCAGCAGCTCTCGGGGCAGTCGGACTAGCGGGAGTCGGTACAATGAGCAGTTCTTC.